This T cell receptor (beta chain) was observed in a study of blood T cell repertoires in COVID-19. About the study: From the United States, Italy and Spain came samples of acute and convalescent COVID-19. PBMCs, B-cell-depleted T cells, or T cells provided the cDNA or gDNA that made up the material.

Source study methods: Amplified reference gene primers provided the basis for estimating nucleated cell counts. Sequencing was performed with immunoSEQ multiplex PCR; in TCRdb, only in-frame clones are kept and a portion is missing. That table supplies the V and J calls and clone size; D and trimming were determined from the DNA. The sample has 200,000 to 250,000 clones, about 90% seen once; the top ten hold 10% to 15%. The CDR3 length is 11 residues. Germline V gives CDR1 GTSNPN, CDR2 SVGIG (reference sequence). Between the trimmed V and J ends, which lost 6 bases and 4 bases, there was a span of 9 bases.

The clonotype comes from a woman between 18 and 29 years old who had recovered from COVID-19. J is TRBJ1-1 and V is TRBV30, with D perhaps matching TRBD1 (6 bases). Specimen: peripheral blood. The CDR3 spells CACNRATEAFF. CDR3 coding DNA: TGTGCCTGCAACAGGGCCACTGAAGCTTTCTTT. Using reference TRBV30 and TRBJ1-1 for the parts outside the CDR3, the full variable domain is SQTIHQWPATLVQPVGSPLSLECTVEGTSNPNLYWYRQAAGRGLQLLFYSVGIGQISSEVPQNLSASRPQDRQFILSSKKLLLSDSGFYLCACNRATEAFFGQGTRLTVV.